This is a list of T cell receptor beta chains from one sample in a study of response to subunit inactivated influenza vaccine. A single record per CDR3 protein comes from TCRdb applying MiXCR to the RT-PCR reads. The table includes around 750,000 distinct CDR3 sequences, 20% to 25% detected once. The material was PBMCs from blood, obtained 5 days after vaccination. These receptors were obtained from a man aged 50 or older who received an inactivated influenza vaccine. The CDR3 runs from the conserved cysteine through the conserved F or W. Fields, in order: D gene, clone size, J gene, V gene, CDR3 DNA, CDR3 protein. The D gene is left open where the match is weak. Some rows have no size entry. The others give once, few or many, or a class for an expanded clone.

d_call: .; clone_size: .; j_call: TRBJ2-5; v_call: TRBV10-3; cdr3_nt: TGTGCCATCAGTCAGGGGATCCGGGAGACCCAGTACTTC; cdr3_aa: CAISQGIRETQYF
d_call: TRBD1; clone_size: .; j_call: TRBJ2-1; v_call: TRBV24-1; cdr3_nt: TGTGCCACCAGTGATTTGAAGGGGACAGCTAATTACAATGAGCAGTTCTTC; cdr3_aa: CATSDLKGTANYNEQFF
d_call: TRBD1; clone_size: .; j_call: TRBJ1-1; v_call: TRBV29-1; cdr3_nt: TGCAGCGTAGAACAGGGGGCAGCTGAAGCTTTCTTT; cdr3_aa: CSVEQGAAEAFF
d_call: .; clone_size: .; j_call: TRBJ2-7; v_call: TRBV18; cdr3_nt: TGTGCCAGCTCCCCGGGATTTCGTTCCTACGAGCAGTACTTC; cdr3_aa: CASSPGFRSYEQYF
d_call: TRBD2; clone_size: .; j_call: TRBJ2-5; v_call: TRBV11-2; cdr3_nt: TGTGCCAGCAGCTTAGGTAGCGGGGTAGGGGAGACCCAGTACTTC; cdr3_aa: CASSLGSGVGETQYF
d_call: TRBD2; clone_size: .; j_call: TRBJ2-7; v_call: TRBV11-2; cdr3_nt: TGTGCCAGCAGGGCTAGCGGGAGCCGCGGGCAGAGCTCCTACGAGCAGTACTTC; cdr3_aa: CASRASGSRGQSSYEQYF
d_call: TRBD1; clone_size: few; j_call: TRBJ1-2; v_call: TRBV28; cdr3_nt: TGTGCCAGCACCTCTCCCGGGACAGGGGGCGCGAGCTATGGCTACACCTTC; cdr3_aa: CASTSPGTGGASYGYTF
d_call: TRBD1; clone_size: .; j_call: TRBJ1-5; v_call: TRBV6-1; cdr3_nt: TGTGCCAGCAGTGAAGTTACCGGGACAGGGTTCAAGCCCCAGCATTTT; cdr3_aa: CASSEVTGTGFKPQHF
d_call: .; clone_size: .; j_call: TRBJ2-1; v_call: TRBV12-3/TRBV12-4; cdr3_nt: TGTGCCAGCAGTTTATGGGACACGGACAATGAGCAGTTCTTC; cdr3_aa: CASSLWDTDNEQFF
d_call: .; clone_size: few; j_call: TRBJ1-5; v_call: TRBV20-1; cdr3_nt: TGCAGTGCTAGAGGCCGGGGAGGTCAGCCCCAGCATTTT; cdr3_aa: CSARGRGGQPQHF
d_call: .; clone_size: many; j_call: TRBJ2-2; v_call: TRBV5-1; cdr3_nt: TGTGCCAGCAGCTTATCCACCGGGGAGCTGTTTTTT; cdr3_aa: CASSLSTGELFF
d_call: TRBD1; clone_size: .; j_call: TRBJ1-1; v_call: TRBV7-2; cdr3_nt: TGTGCCAGCAGCTTAGACGACAGGGGTAGGGGGACTGAAGCTTTCTTT; cdr3_aa: CASSLDDRGRGTEAFF
d_call: .; clone_size: few; j_call: TRBJ2-1; v_call: TRBV5-1; cdr3_nt: TGCGCCAGCATCGCAAGGGGTGGGCGGAATGAGCAGTTCTTC; cdr3_aa: CASIARGGRNEQFF
d_call: .; clone_size: .; j_call: TRBJ1-5; v_call: TRBV7-2; cdr3_nt: TGTGCCAGCAGCTTAGATACGGGTCAGCCCCAGCATTTT; cdr3_aa: CASSLDTGQPQHF
d_call: .; clone_size: .; j_call: TRBJ2-2; v_call: TRBV5-1; cdr3_nt: TGCGCCAGCAGTGGAGCAGCGGGCACCGGGGAGCTGTTTTTT; cdr3_aa: CASSGAAGTGELFF
d_call: TRBD2; clone_size: few; j_call: TRBJ2-1; v_call: TRBV14; cdr3_nt: TGTGCCAGCAGCCAGACCGGACTAGGTGGTGAGCAGTTCTTC; cdr3_aa: CASSQTGLGGEQFF
d_call: TRBD2; clone_size: .; j_call: TRBJ2-7; v_call: TRBV7-2; cdr3_nt: TGTGCCAGCAGCTTAATTCCTAGCGGGAGTGTTATGTACGAGCAGTACTTC; cdr3_aa: CASSLIPSGSVMYEQYF
d_call: TRBD2; clone_size: few; j_call: TRBJ2-5; v_call: TRBV6-1; cdr3_nt: TGTGCCAGCAGTCCGGGGACTAGCGGGGCCCAGACCCAGTACTTC; cdr3_aa: CASSPGTSGAQTQYF
d_call: TRBD1; clone_size: .; j_call: TRBJ2-2; v_call: TRBV28; cdr3_nt: TGTGCCAGCAGTGCGGACAGGACGAACACCGGGGAGCTGTTTTTT; cdr3_aa: CASSADRTNTGELFF
d_call: .; clone_size: .; j_call: TRBJ2-1; v_call: TRBV12-3/TRBV12-4; cdr3_nt: TGTGCCAGCAGTCAACGGGCCATAGCTATAGATGAGCAGTTCTTC; cdr3_aa: CASSQRAIAIDEQFF
d_call: .; clone_size: .; j_call: TRBJ1-2; v_call: TRBV5-6; cdr3_nt: TGTGCCAGCACCCTAACAGGGAACTATGGCTACACCTTC; cdr3_aa: CASTLTGNYGYTF
d_call: TRBD1; clone_size: few; j_call: TRBJ2-7; v_call: TRBV10-3; cdr3_nt: TGTGCCATCAGTGAGGGGTTTGGGACAGAGAACTACGAGCAGTACTTC; cdr3_aa: CAISEGFGTENYEQYF
d_call: .; clone_size: few; j_call: TRBJ1-6; v_call: TRBV6-2/TRBV6-3; cdr3_nt: TGTGCCAGCAGCTCAATCGCGGACCTCAGCGGTTCACCCCTCCACTTT; cdr3_aa: CASSSIADLSGSPLHF
d_call: .; clone_size: .; j_call: TRBJ2-1; v_call: TRBV28; cdr3_nt: TGTGCCAGCAGTTTGTCGTCCCCAGCTGAGCAGTTCTTC; cdr3_aa: CASSLSSPAEQFF
d_call: .; clone_size: .; j_call: TRBJ2-1; v_call: TRBV12-3/TRBV12-4; cdr3_nt: TGTGCCAGCAGTTTAGCTACCGTGACTGAGCAGTTCTTC; cdr3_aa: CASSLATVTEQFF
d_call: .; clone_size: few; j_call: TRBJ2-1; v_call: TRBV7-9; cdr3_nt: TGTGCCAGCAGCATACTCCAGGGGTTCACCTACAATGAGCAGTTCTTC; cdr3_aa: CASSILQGFTYNEQFF
d_call: TRBD1; clone_size: many; j_call: TRBJ2-5; v_call: TRBV2; cdr3_nt: TGTGCCAGCAGTGGGGACAGGGCCTACCAAGAGACCCAGTACTTC; cdr3_aa: CASSGDRAYQETQYF
d_call: TRBD1; clone_size: few; j_call: TRBJ1-5; v_call: TRBV10-3; cdr3_nt: TGTGCCAGCCGGTTAGGGGGCGAGAGCAATCAGCCCCAGCATTTT; cdr3_aa: CASRLGGESNQPQHF
d_call: .; clone_size: .; j_call: TRBJ2-7; v_call: TRBV7-2; cdr3_nt: TGTGCCAGCAGCCAAGGTCCTACTTTTACCTACGAGCAGTACTTC; cdr3_aa: CASSQGPTFTYEQYF
d_call: TRBD1; clone_size: .; j_call: TRBJ2-7; v_call: TRBV20-1; cdr3_nt: TGCAGTGCCCCCCTCGCCGGGACAGCGAGATACGAGCAGTACTTC; cdr3_aa: CSAPLAGTARYEQYF
d_call: .; clone_size: .; j_call: TRBJ1-5; v_call: TRBV20-1; cdr3_nt: TGCAGTGCTCACGTCGGAGGCCCCAATCAGCCCCAGCATTTT; cdr3_aa: CSAHVGGPNQPQHF
d_call: .; clone_size: few; j_call: TRBJ2-7; v_call: TRBV7-2; cdr3_nt: TGTGCCAGCAGCTTCGCTAGCTCCTACGAGCAGTACTTC; cdr3_aa: CASSFASSYEQYF
d_call: .; clone_size: .; j_call: TRBJ2-3; v_call: TRBV4-1; cdr3_nt: TGCGCCAGCAGCCAAGACACTAGAAGCACAGATACGCAGTATTTT; cdr3_aa: CASSQDTRSTDTQYF
d_call: .; clone_size: .; j_call: TRBJ2-1; v_call: TRBV5-6; cdr3_nt: TGTGCCAGCATCGGAGTTGGAGGGAGCCATGAGCAGTTCTTC; cdr3_aa: CASIGVGGSHEQFF
d_call: TRBD2; clone_size: .; j_call: TRBJ2-3; v_call: TRBV20-1; cdr3_nt: TGCAGTGCTTGTCCTAGCGGGAGTTCGAAAGATACGCAGTATTTT; cdr3_aa: CSACPSGSSKDTQYF
d_call: .; clone_size: .; j_call: TRBJ1-6; v_call: TRBV7-9; cdr3_nt: TGTGCCAGCAGCCTACAGGGTGTAAGGAATTCACCCCTCCACTTT; cdr3_aa: CASSLQGVRNSPLHF
d_call: TRBD1; clone_size: .; j_call: TRBJ2-7; v_call: TRBV10-3; cdr3_nt: TGTGCCATCACCCGAGGAGGACAGGAAGAGCAGTACTTC; cdr3_aa: CAITRGGQEEQYF
d_call: TRBD1; clone_size: .; j_call: TRBJ2-3; v_call: TRBV12-3/TRBV12-4; cdr3_nt: TGTGCCAGCAGTTTAGAGAGACAGGGGGTCACAGATACGCAGTATTTT; cdr3_aa: CASSLERQGVTDTQYF
d_call: TRBD2; clone_size: .; j_call: TRBJ2-1; v_call: TRBV7-8; cdr3_nt: TGTGCCAGCAGCTCCTCGACTAGCGGGGGGGCTGATGAGCAGTTCTTC; cdr3_aa: CASSSSTSGGADEQFF
d_call: .; clone_size: .; j_call: TRBJ2-7; v_call: TRBV6-1; cdr3_nt: TGTGCCAGCAGTCGGGCGAGAAGGCCGGGCTACGAGCAGTACTTC; cdr3_aa: CASSRARRPGYEQYF
d_call: .; clone_size: few; j_call: TRBJ2-3; v_call: TRBV10-3; cdr3_nt: TGTGCCATCAGTGAGTCTAGCGCCAGCACAGATACGCAGTATTTT; cdr3_aa: CAISESSASTDTQYF
d_call: .; clone_size: few; j_call: TRBJ2-7; v_call: TRBV29-1; cdr3_nt: TGCAGCGTTGAATGGGGCCCCTACGAGCAGTACTTC; cdr3_aa: CSVEWGPYEQYF
d_call: .; clone_size: once; j_call: TRBJ2-7; v_call: TRBV6-1; cdr3_nt: TGTGCCAGCAGTACGCCAGGGACTTACGAGCAGTACTTC; cdr3_aa: CASSTPGTYEQYF
d_call: TRBD1; clone_size: .; j_call: TRBJ2-7; v_call: TRBV20-1; cdr3_nt: TGCAGTGCTAGAGATACCGCGACAGGGAAGGGGACCTACGAGCAGTACTTC; cdr3_aa: CSARDTATGKGTYEQYF